What follows are 20 T cell receptor beta chains derived from one specimen sequenced in a study of technical replicates of blood from a handful of donors. Libraries were prepared by immunoSEQ multiplex PCR; TCRdb keeps only in-frame clonotypes and omits some of them. The repertoire holds 70,000 to 95,000 clones, with approximately 95% as singletons. Input material: T cells isolated from PBMCs. These receptors were collected from a human donor in good health.

With regard to this clone: At one end the junction does not follow the germline gene, possibly because of a read error. The chain has TRBV7-7 and TRBJ2-5; 7 nucleotides line up with TRBD1. The germline V gene encodes CDR1 SSHAT and CDR2 FNYEAQ (reference sequence). The CDR3 extends over 15 amino acids. DNA for the CDR3: TGTGCTAGCAGCCAAATTCCGGGACAGCAAGAGACCCAGTACTTC. It yields the protein CASSQIPGQQETQYF. Full variable domain (rest looked up from reference TRBV7-7 and TRBJ2-5): GAGVSQSPRYKVTKRGQDVTLRCDPISSHATLYWYQQALGQGPEFLTYFNYEAQPDKSGLPSDRFSAERPEGSISTLTIQRTEQRDSAMYRCASSQIPGQQETQYFGPGTRLLVL.

The chain couples TRBV6-5 to TRBJ1-4; D uncertain. V lost 4 bases and J lost 0, with 6 bases in between. The CDR3 runs to 14 residues. Germline V lookup: CDR1 MNHEY, CDR2 SVGAGI. The chain's CDR3 is CASSSGPTNEKLFF. CDR3 bases: TGTGCCAGCAGTTCAGGCCCAACTAATGAAAAACTGTTTTTT.

This clone has only one observation. The chain carries TRBV11-2 and TRBJ2-7; D possibly corresponds to TRBD1 (6 bases). The germline V and J ends were trimmed by 5 bases and 2 bases, with 19 bases remaining between them. CDR3 length equals 16 residues. Germline V gene lookup returns CDR1 SGHAT and CDR2 FQNNGV. CDR3 sequence: CASSTQGQRGPYEQYF. CDR3 sequence (DNA): TGTGCCAGCAGCACCCAAGGACAGAGAGGTCCCTACGAGCAGTACTTC. Full variable domain (missing parts from reference TRBV11-2 and TRBJ2-7): EAGVAQSPRYKIIEKRQSVAFWCNPISGHATLYWYQQILGQGPKLLIQFQNNGVVDDSQLPKDRFSAERLKGVDSTLKIQPAKLEDSAVYLCASSTQGQRGPYEQYFGPGTRLTVT.

V usage is TRBV15 and J usage is TRBJ1-2; 11 bases fit TRBD1. The CDR3 consists of 17 residues. The J segment lost 7 bases and the V segment lost 0 bases, leaving 10 bases of the junction unmatched. Germline lookup yields CDR1 LNHNV and CDR2 YYDKDF (reference sequence). CDR3 bases: TGTGCCACCAGCAGAGATCCGGGCGGACAGGGGGCCTCTGGCTACACCTTC. It encodes CATSRDPGGQGASGYTF.

This rearrangement joins TRBV7-3 to TRBJ2-5; 7 bases fit TRBD1. The CDR3 extends over 13 amino acids. V lost 3 bases and J lost 5; bases outside the gene matches: 3. Looked up from germline, CDR1 is SGHTA and CDR2 is FQGTGA. The CDR3 bases are TGTGCCAGCAGCTTCACAGGGGAGGAGACCCAGTACTTC. Its translation: CASSFTGEETQYF.

The V call is TRBV7-9, the J call TRBJ2-7; 8 bases match TRBD1. The germline V gene encodes CDR1 SEHNR and CDR2 FQNEAQ (reference sequence). This CDR3 is built from 12 residues. V was pared by 10 bases and J by 4 bases, with 6 bases of the junction left unmatched. CDR3 bases: TGTGCCATAGGACAGGGTGGATACGAGCAGTACTTC. Encoded protein: CAIGQGGYEQYF.

This chain joins TRBV6-1 and TRBJ2-1; 9 bases map to TRBD2. The CDR3 runs 15 residues. J lost 4 bases, V lost 4 bases, and 5 bases had no gene match. Germline CDR1 and CDR2: MNHNS and SASEGT. The CDR3 coding sequence is TGTGCCAGCAGTGCGTCTAGCGGGGATTACAATGAGCAGTTCTTC. It specifies CASSASSGDYNEQFF.

CDR3 residues: CASSLMSWDSNYNEQFF. The CDR3, as DNA: TGTGCCAGCAGCTTAATGTCCTGGGACAGCAACTACAATGAGCAGTTCTTC. This chain uses TRBV13 with TRBJ2-1, with 7 bases lining up with TRBD1. V lost 2 bases, J lost 3 bases, and 10 bases stayed unmatched. The CDR3 is 17 residues long. Germline CDR1 and CDR2: PRHDT and FYEKMQ (reference sequence).

Note on this clone: An end of the junction differs from the germline gene, which may be a read error. This rearrangement joins TRBV7-7 to TRBJ2-1, with a tentative D call TRBD1 (5 bases). This CDR3 spans 13 amino acids. Germline V gene data show CDR1 as SSHAT and CDR2 as FNYEAQ (reference sequence). CDR3 amino acids: CASSLPGHSEQFF. As DNA, the CDR3 is TGTGCTAGCAGCTTACCAGGACACTCGGAGCAGTTCTTC.

The chain links TRBV6-1 to TRBJ2-7, with a possible D match to TRBD2 (5 bases). Trimming took 2 bases from V and 3 from J, leaving 11 bases between them. The CDR3 sequence is 14 residues long. Germline V CDR1 and CDR2: MNHNS, SASEGT. CDR3 bases: TGTGCCAGCAGTGAATCCGGACTGATCTACGAGCAGTACTTC. Residues: CASSESGLIYEQYF.

The chain carries TRBV15 and TRBJ2-1; D gene uncertain. V lost 4 bases and J lost 0, with 7 bases in between. There are 14 residues in the CDR3. The germline V gene has CDR1 LNHNV and CDR2 YYDKDF (reference sequence). As DNA, the CDR3 is TGTGCCACCAGCATCGGTGGCTCCTACAATGAGCAGTTCTTC. Protein: CATSIGGSYNEQFF. Full variable domain (outside the CDR3, taken from reference TRBV15 and TRBJ2-1): DAMVIQNPRYQVTQFGKPVTLSCSQTLNHNVMYWYQQKSSQAPKLLFHYYDKDFNNEADTPDNFQSRRPNTSFCFLDIRSPGLGDTAMYLCATSIGGSYNEQFFGPGTRLTVL.

V and J are TRBV5-1 and TRBJ2-2; 8 nucleotides agree with TRBD2. This CDR3 has 15 residues. V lost 0 bases and J lost 5; bases outside the gene matches: 3. Germline CDR1 reads SGHRS; CDR2 reads YFSETQ. CDR3 DNA: TGCGCCAGCAGCTTGGAAGCGGGAGCTACCGGGGAGCTGTTTTTT. It specifies CASSLEAGATGELFF.

The chain is built from TRBV19 and TRBJ2-7; 10 nucleotides align to TRBD1. The CDR3 has 17 residues. In germline, CDR1 is LNHDA, CDR2 SQIVND (reference sequence). Unmatched junction bases numbered 8, after V lost 3 bases and J lost 0 bases. The DNA for the CDR3 is TGTGCCAGTAGTATTCGGGGACAGGGGCCGAACTCCTACGAGCAGTACTTC. This gives the protein CASSIRGQGPNSYEQYF.

The chain has TRBV27 and TRBJ2-2; 7 nucleotides align to TRBD1. Per germline, CDR1 MNHEY and CDR2 SMNVEV (reference sequence). The CDR3 consists of 19 residues. Trimming at V came to 3 bases and at J to 3 bases, leaving 16 bases not matched to a gene. The CDR3 nucleotides read TGTGCCAGCAGTTTCCTCCTAGAACAGGGGATCTTCGACACCGGGGAGCTGTTTTTT. This encodes CASSFLLEQGIFDTGELFF.

This clone showed up just once. The V call is TRBV7-9, the J call TRBJ2-5; 9 bases agree with TRBD2. The CDR3 contains 17 residues. J gave up 5 bases and V 5 bases, and 15 bases lay outside the gene matches. Per the germline V gene, CDR1 is SEHNR and CDR2 is FQNEAQ (reference sequence). CDR3 sequence: CASSPPRGGRADETQYF. DNA for the CDR3: TGTGCCAGCAGCCCCCCTCGGGGCGGGAGGGCTGATGAGACCCAGTACTTC.

The CDR3 protein is CASGYRVTNEKLFF. CDR3 nucleotide sequence: TGTGCCAGCGGGTACAGGGTAACTAATGAAAAACTGTTTTTT. The V call is TRBV6-5, the J call TRBJ1-4; tentative D call: TRBD1 (6 bases). This CDR3 region has 14 residues. The ends were cut back, 8 bases at V and 1 base at J, with 11 bases in the middle. Germline V CDR1 and CDR2: MNHEY, SVGAGI.

This chain connects TRBV27 to TRBJ2-1; D might be TRBD1 (6 bases). The germline gives CDR1 MNHEY, CDR2 SMNVEV (reference sequence). The ends were cut back, 2 bases at V and 6 bases at J, with 14 bases in the middle. This CDR3 is 15 amino acids long. In DNA, the CDR3 is TGTGCCAGCAGTTTAAGGGCAGGGGCAGGCAATGAGCAGTTCTTC. It is translated as CASSLRAGAGNEQFF.

The chain has TRBV9 and TRBJ2-2, with 9 bases fitting TRBD2. The CDR3 sequence is 16 residues long. CDR1 and CDR2 (germline): SGDLS, YYNGEE. With V trimmed by 3 bases and J by 1 base, 4 bases remained unmatched. The CDR3 nucleotides read TGTGCCAGCAGCGCTCTAGCGGGGTTGAACACCGGGGAGCTGTTTTTT. As protein: CASSALAGLNTGELFF.

V is TRBV6-6 and J is TRBJ2-7, with D perhaps matching TRBD1 (6 bases). Trimming pared 0 bases from V and 2 bases from J, leaving 11 bases between. The CDR3 totals 15 residues. CDR1 is MNHNY, CDR2 SVGAGI, per germline (reference sequence). Here the CDR3 reads CASSYSDSSTYEQYF. The CDR3 DNA reads TGTGCCAGCAGTTACTCGGACAGCTCGACCTACGAGCAGTACTTC.

This clone has a single count. In nucleotides, the CDR3 is TGCGCCACCAGGGTTGCGGGGGAGTCTCAGCCCCAGCATTTT. It yields the protein CATRVAGESQPQHF. This rearrangement joins TRBV10-2 to TRBJ1-5, with a tentative D call TRBD1 (5 bases). Trimming stripped 10 bases from V and 6 bases from J, with 19 bases between. The germline V gene has CDR1 WSHSY and CDR2 SAAADI. This CDR3 contains 14 residues.